The 25 T cell receptor beta chains presented below share a single source sample, sequenced in a study of cytomegalovirus exposure and HLA in healthy donors (dated 2017 in TCRdb). Libraries were constructed by the immunoSEQ multiplex PCR assay. The multiplex PCR relied on a mix of 60 forward primers for TCR Vbeta segments and 13 reverse primers for TCR Jbeta segments. Drawn from immuneACCESS, this table holds only the in-frame rearrangements with V and J called that TCRdb kept. Clones are partly lost; checked studies trace under half to an unresolved V gene and leave the rest unexplained. For this sample the table gives a few hundred thousand clones, of which about three quarters were detected only once. Together, the top ten hold more than 1.5% of the sample. Sequencing used PBMCs. The receptors derive from a young man in good health and CMV-seronegative.

The CDR3 loop is CASSQDRWGGNYGYTF. The CDR3 nucleotides read TGCGCCAGCAGCCAAGATAGGTGGGGAGGGAACTATGGCTACACCTTC. The chain carries TRBV4-3 and TRBJ1-2; the D is unclear. Germline CDR1 LGHNA, CDR2 YSLEER. Trimming cost V 0 bases and J 2 bases, with 13 bases left between them. The CDR3 sequence is 16 residues long.

This clone has a handful of counts. V gene TRBV7-8 combines with J gene TRBJ1-1, with a weak D call TRBD1 (6 bases). The CDR3 has 13 amino acids. V lost 5 bases, J lost 7 bases, and 14 bases lay in between. From germline, CDR1 is SGHVS and CDR2 FQNEAQ. CDR3 nucleotides: TGTGCCAGCAGCCTAAGGACAGTAGATGAAGCTTTCTTT. This gives the protein CASSLRTVDEAFF.

J is TRBJ2-7 and V is TRBV30; D ambiguous. Germline CDR1 GTSNPN, CDR2 SVGIG (reference sequence). The CDR3 is 13 amino acids. Trimming removed 4 bases at V and 4 bases at J, with 14 bases between. The chain's CDR3 is CAWNEQEMYEQYF. The DNA of the CDR3 is TGTGCCTGGAACGAGCAGGAAATGTACGAGCAGTACTTC.

The chain links TRBV6-5 to TRBJ2-5; 8 positions agree with TRBD2. The CDR3 has 15 amino acids. Germline-derived CDR1 and CDR2 are MNHEY and SVGAGI. Trimming removed 2 bases from V and 4 bases from J; junction bases left unmatched: 6. This CDR3 is CASSYVGLGLETQYF. DNA for the CDR3: TGTGCCAGCAGTTACGTGGGACTAGGACTAGAGACCCAGTACTTC.

This clone showed up just a few times. The V and J genes are TRBV19 and TRBJ1-5; 8 bases fit TRBD1. The germline gives CDR1 LNHDA, CDR2 SQIVND (reference sequence). The length of the CDR3 is 16 residues. The ends lost 3 bases at V and 5 bases at J; junction bases unmatched: 9. CDR3 region: CASSIPTGGQYQPQHF. CDR3 DNA sequence: TGTGCCAGTAGTATCCCTACAGGGGGACAATATCAGCCCCAGCATTTT.

V is TRBV7-2 and J is TRBJ2-5, with TRBD1 identical over 8 bases. Germline V gene data show CDR1 as SGHTA and CDR2 as FQGNSA. The CDR3 extends over 16 amino acids. The V gene end was trimmed by 0 bases and the J gene end by 5 bases; junction bases not matched to a gene: 8. CDR3 sequence reads: CASSLAPGGGSETQYF. Written as DNA, the CDR3 is TGTGCCAGCAGCTTAGCTCCAGGGGGCGGTTCGGAGACCCAGTACTTC. Full variable domain (remainder filled in from reference TRBV7-2 and TRBJ2-5): GAGVSQSPSNKVTEKGKDVELRCDPISGHTALYWYRQSLGQGLEFLIYFQGNSAPDKSGLPSDRFSAERTGGSVSTLTIQRTQQEDSAVYLCASSLAPGGGSETQYFGPGTRLLVL.

This clone has a single count. This chain joins TRBV7-9 and TRBJ2-5; 7 nucleotides agree with TRBD2. Germline V lookup: CDR1 SEHNR, CDR2 FQNEAQ (reference sequence). V shed 3 bases, J shed 2 bases, and the junction held 3 bases outside the gene matches. The CDR3 contains 14 residues. CDR3 bases: TGTGCCAGCAGCTTTAGGACTAGTCAAGAGACCCAGTACTTC. Translating gives CASSFRTSQETQYF.

CDR3 loop: CASSHGTYYEQYF. The CDR3 DNA sequence: TGTGCCAGCAGCCACGGGACATACTACGAGCAGTACTTC. The V and J genes are TRBV14 and TRBJ2-7; TRBD1 might be the D (6 bases). Germline assignment: CDR1 SGHDN and CDR2 FVKESK. The CDR3 consists of 13 residues. Trimming took 3 bases from V and 3 from J, leaving 9 bases between them.

The chain combines TRBV2 with TRBJ1-3; the D is unclear. CDR1 is SNHLY and CDR2 is FYNNEI in the germline V gene. This CDR3 has 15 residues. V dropped 5 bases and J dropped 0 bases, with 11 bases sitting between them. CDR3 DNA: TGTGCCAGCAGTCTGGACTCCTCCTCTGGAAACACCATATATTTT. Amino acids: CASSLDSSSGNTIYF.

V and J are TRBV6-1 and TRBJ2-7; possibly TRBD2 for D (5 bases). With 2 bases removed from V and 0 bases from J, the gap between germline ends came to 11 bases. This CDR3 contains 15 residues. Per the germline V gene, CDR1 is MNHNS and CDR2 is SASEGT. CDR3: CASSERDPLSYEQYF. CDR3 sequence (DNA): TGTGCCAGCAGTGAACGGGATCCCCTCTCCTACGAGCAGTACTTC.

The gene calls are TRBV14 and TRBJ1-1, with D possibly TRBD1 on 6 matching bases. Germline CDR1 and CDR2: SGHDN and FVKESK. There are 18 residues in the CDR3. The germline V and J ends were trimmed by 0 bases and 0 bases, with 17 bases remaining between them. The CDR3 bases are TGTGCCAGCAGCCAAGATTGGTGGCAGGGGACTATGAACACTGAAGCTTTCTTT. Its protein is CASSQDWWQGTMNTEAFF.

This clone appeared a single time. The rearrangement uses TRBV9 and TRBJ2-2, with 11 positions matching TRBD2. The ends lost 0 bases at V and 1 base at J; junction bases unmatched: 8. The CDR3 consists of 19 residues. Germline values: CDR1 SGDLS, CDR2 YYNGEE. CDR3 loop: CASSVAILAGALNTGELFF. The CDR3 region has the DNA TGTGCCAGCAGCGTAGCTATACTAGCGGGGGCTCTGAACACCGGGGAGCTGTTTTTT.

A few counts support this clone. This rearrangement joins TRBV27 to TRBJ2-7; 8 bases map to TRBD2. There are 14 residues in the CDR3. The junction had 3 bases not matched to a gene; V was cut back by 5 bases and J by 0 bases. Per the germline V gene, CDR1 is MNHEY and CDR2 is SMNVEV (reference sequence). The CDR3 region has the DNA TGTGCCAGCAGTACTACTAGCGGCTCCTACGAGCAGTACTTC. Translated: CASSTTSGSYEQYF.

The rearrangement links TRBV7-2 to TRBJ1-3; D may be TRBD1 (6 bases). Germline CDR1 reads SGHTA; CDR2 reads FQGNSA. Trimming cost V 1 base and J 1 base, with 11 bases left between them. This CDR3 contains 16 residues. Here the CDR3 DNA reads TGTGCCAGCAGCTTAGTTCTGGGGGCATCTGGAAACACCATATATTTT. Translating it yields CASSLVLGASGNTIYF.

The V gene is TRBV7-8, the J gene TRBJ2-1; TRBD2 matches 11 bases. The germline V gene encodes CDR1 SGHVS and CDR2 FQNEAQ. The CDR3 spans 18 residues. J gave up 5 bases and V 1 base, and 10 bases lay outside the gene matches. The CDR3 loop is CASSLELAGAFLDNEQFF. The CDR3 nucleotides are TGTGCCAGCAGCTTAGAACTAGCGGGAGCCTTTTTAGACAATGAGCAGTTCTTC.

The V gene is TRBV11-2, the J gene TRBJ2-7, with 8 bases matching TRBD2. CDR1 is SGHAT, CDR2 FQNNGV, per germline. This CDR3 contains 14 residues. The trim removed 1 base at V and 3 bases at J, leaving 2 bases unmatched. The CDR3 DNA is TGTGCCAGCAGCTTAGCTAGCGGGCTCTACGAGCAGTACTTC. It specifies CASSLASGLYEQYF.

This clone was counted only a few times. The chain has TRBV7-2 and TRBJ1-3, with D unclear. The CDR3 consists of 15 residues. In germline, CDR1 is SGHTA, CDR2 FQGNSA. The V and J ends lost 1 base and 0 bases respectively, with 7 bases between them. The CDR3 DNA is TGTGCCAGCAGCTTAGGGAGCCTCTCTGGAAACACCATATATTTT. As protein: CASSLGSLSGNTIYF.

This clone has only one observation. V usage is TRBV11-2 and J usage is TRBJ2-2; possibly TRBD1 for D (5 bases). Germline loops: CDR1 SGHAT, CDR2 FQNNGV. This CDR3 is built from 14 residues. Trimming pared 5 bases from V and 5 bases from J, leaving 12 bases between. The CDR3 loop reads CASSLRQRTGELFF. The CDR3 coding sequence is TGTGCCAGCAGCCTTAGACAGAGAACCGGGGAGCTGTTTTTT.

V gene TRBV19 combines with J gene TRBJ2-7; a possible D gene is TRBD1 (6 bases). In germline, CDR1 is LNHDA, CDR2 SQIVND (reference sequence). V gave up 8 bases and J gave up 2 bases, with 22 bases separating them. The CDR3 is made up of 16 amino acids. The CDR3 loop is CASSTPTGLNTYEQYF. The CDR3 nucleotides are TGTGCCAGTTCGACACCGACAGGCTTGAATACCTACGAGCAGTACTTC.

The CDR3 bases are TGTGCCAGTAGTATCGACAGGGGCGGACTCCTGGATGGGCAGTATTTT. Translated: CASSIDRGGLLDGQYF. The chain combines TRBV19 with TRBJ2-3, with TRBD1 matching 8 bases. The germline CDR1 and CDR2 sequences are LNHDA and SQIVND (reference sequence). Trimming removed 3 bases from V and 11 bases from J; junction bases left unmatched: 16. The CDR3 runs 16 residues.

V usage is TRBV5-6 and J usage is TRBJ1-3; D is undetermined. This CDR3 comprises 13 residues. Trimming cost V 2 bases and J 1 base, with 4 bases left between them. Per the germline V gene, CDR1 is SGHDT and CDR2 is YYEEEE. The CDR3, as DNA: TGTGCCAGCAGCTTTCTTTCTGGAAACACCATATATTTT. Its protein product is CASSFLSGNTIYF.

The J gene is TRBJ2-1, the V gene TRBV9, with 7 bases fitting TRBD2. The CDR3 is 17 amino acids. The ends lost 0 bases at V and 5 bases at J; junction bases unmatched: 11. Germline CDR1 SGDLS, CDR2 YYNGEE. CDR3 nucleotide sequence: TGTGCCAGCAGCGTAGGGGGGAGGGCCGGGGGGAACAATGAGCAGTTCTTC. Protein sequence: CASSVGGRAGGNNEQFF.

The chain couples TRBV6-1 to TRBJ2-7; 11 bases match TRBD1. Germline assignment: CDR1 MNHNS and CDR2 SASEGT. Trimming took 6 bases from V and 7 from J; bases not matched to a gene: 8. There are 14 residues in the CDR3. In DNA form, the CDR3 reads TGTGCCAGCAGGGGACAGGGGGTTTTGAGGGAGCAGTACTTC. Protein product: CASRGQGVLREQYF.

This rearrangement joins TRBV6-5 to TRBJ2-3; the D gene is possibly TRBD2 (6 bases). The germline CDR1 and CDR2 sequences are MNHEY and SVGAGI. CDR3 length equals 16 residues. V shed 1 base and J shed 1 base, with 12 bases lying between them. The CDR3 DNA is TGTGCCAGCAGTTACTTAGGGACTGAGGGCACAGATACGCAGTATTTT. Encoded protein: CASSYLGTEGTDTQYF.

The CDR3 is CASSLADSGADTQYF. In nucleotides, the CDR3 is TGTGCCAGCAGCTTAGCGGATTCCGGGGCAGATACGCAGTATTTT. V and J are TRBV7-2 and TRBJ2-3; D might be TRBD2 (5 bases). V lost 0 bases and J 4 bases, leaving 11 bases between the germline ends. Germline V gene sequence: CDR1 SGHTA, CDR2 FQGNSA. CDR3 length: 15 amino acids.